Listed below are T cell receptor beta chains from one sample, sequenced in a study of shared clonotypes between healthy human individuals. The protocol was immunoSEQ multiplex PCR, while the TCRdb copy is restricted to in-frame clones and leaves out a portion. The sample yields around 940,000 clones, over 75% seen once. The specimen was memory CD4+ T cells sorted from blood. The receptors were sampled from a young man in good health. The CDR3 runs from the conserved cysteine through the conserved F or W. The D gene is left open where the match is weak. Rows give clone size only sometimes, using once, few, many, or a class for an expanded clone.

abundance	d_gene	j_gene	v_gene	CDR3aa	CDR3nt
.	TRBD2	TRBJ2-3	TRBV4-3	CASSQAGTSGLYTQYF	TGCGCCAGCAGCCAAGCCGGGACTAGCGGTTTGTATACGCAGTATTTT
.	.	TRBJ1-1	TRBV7-6	CASSLEQTDTEAFF	TGTGCCAGCAGCTTAGAACAGACCGACACTGAAGCTTTCTTT
.	TRBD1	TRBJ2-7	TRBV2	CASSPGQGFYEQYF	TGTGCCAGCAGCCCGGGACAGGGCTTTTACGAGCAGTACTTC
.	TRBD1	TRBJ1-5	TRBV2	CASSPGQTFNQPQHF	TGTGCCAGCAGCCCGGGACAGACTTTCAATCAGCCCCAGCATTTT
.	TRBD1	TRBJ1-5	TRBV5-8	CASRPGQQDYSNQPQHF	TGTGCCAGCAGGCCGGGACAGCAGGATTATAGCAATCAGCCCCAGCATTTT
.	.	TRBJ2-7	TRBV2	CASSESRAGPSYEQYF	TGTGCCAGCAGTGAAAGTAGGGCGGGACCCTCCTACGAGCAGTACTTC
.	.	TRBJ2-1	TRBV11-2	CASSLDSGRILGNEQFF	TGTGCCAGCAGCTTAGATTCGGGAAGGATTCTAGGCAATGAGCAGTTCTTC
.	.	TRBJ1-6	TRBV2	CASSEAPGPGRNSPLHF	TGTGCCAGCAGTGAAGCCCCCGGTCCGGGGCGTAATTCACCCCTCCACTTT
.	.	TRBJ2-7	TRBV20-1	CSARDFPEQYF	TGCAGTGCTCGGGACTTTCCCGAGCAGTACTTC
.	TRBD1	TRBJ2-2	TRBV6-5	CASSSRTGATGELFF	TGTGCCAGCAGTTCTCGGACAGGAGCCACCGGGGAGCTGTTTTTT
.	.	TRBJ2-7	TRBV7-8	CASSPVTGEQYF	TGTGCCAGCAGCCCGGTCACGGGGGAGCAGTACTTC
few	.	TRBJ2-2	TRBV15	CATSRDKTITGELFF	TGTGCCACCAGCAGAGATAAAACAATCACCGGGGAGCTGTTTTTT
.	.	TRBJ2-2	TRBV11-2	CASSSYREGTGELFF	TGTGCCAGCAGCTCATACAGGGAAGGCACCGGGGAGCTGTTTTTT
.	.	TRBJ1-5	TRBV6-1	CASSYRDISYQPQHF	TGTGCCAGCAGCTACCGGGACATCTCTTATCAGCCCCAGCATTTT
few	TRBD2	TRBJ2-3	TRBV2	CASRLAGGPADTQYF	TGTGCCAGCAGGCTAGCGGGAGGGCCAGCAGATACGCAGTATTTT
.	.	TRBJ1-2	TRBV6-1	CASSVYGYTF	TGTGCCAGCAGTGTTTATGGCTACACCTTC
.	.	TRBJ1-3	TRBV5-6	CASSSDGPLESTIYF	TGTGCCAGCAGCTCCGACGGGCCTCTGGAATCCACCATATATTTT
.	TRBD1	TRBJ1-5	TRBV28	CASSLAQDRGNQPQHF	TGTGCCAGCAGTTTGGCCCAGGACAGGGGTAATCAGCCCCAGCATTTT
.	.	TRBJ2-3	TRBV5-1	CASSSMTVTDTQYF	TGCGCCAGCAGTTCCATGACCGTCACAGATACGCAGTATTTT
.	TRBD2	TRBJ2-2	TRBV5-1	CASSPSGSETGELFF	TGCGCCAGCAGCCCTAGCGGGAGTGAGACCGGGGAGCTGTTTTTT
.	.	TRBJ2-3	TRBV2	CASSVSFVWYF	TGTGCCAGCAGTGTTTCCTTCGTCTGGTATTTT
.	.	TRBJ2-2	TRBV7-9	CASSLAGQHSNTGELFF	TGTGCCAGCAGCTTAGCCGGACAGCACTCGAACACCGGGGAGCTGTTTTTT
.	TRBD2	TRBJ2-3	TRBV6-6	CASSRGLAGNTDTQYF	TGTGCCAGCAGCCGTGGACTAGCGGGCAACACAGATACGCAGTATTTT
.	TRBD1	TRBJ2-1	TRBV7-6	CASSADRAALYNEQFF	TGTGCCAGCAGCGCGGACAGGGCCGCCCTATACAATGAGCAGTTCTTC
once	TRBD2	TRBJ2-7	TRBV7-2	CASSPRLAATYEQYF	TGTGCCAGCAGCCCCCGGCTAGCGGCTACCTACGAGCAGTACTTC
.	.	TRBJ2-1	TRBV4-1	CASSQGVGLKDNEQFF	TGCGCCAGCAGCCAAGGAGTGGGGTTGAAGGACAATGAGCAGTTCTTC
.	TRBD1	TRBJ2-1	TRBV7-3	CASVGQGSNEQFF	TGTGCCAGCGTGGGACAGGGATCCAATGAGCAGTTCTTC